This T cell receptor (beta chain) was sequenced in a study of T cells and copy number aberrations in small-cell lung cancer. CDR3 length: 14 amino acids. The ends lost 5 bases at V and 5 bases at J; junction bases unmatched: 6. Germline CDR1 and CDR2: MNHEY and SMNVEV (reference sequence). The method was immunoSEQ multiplex PCR; TCRdb's version includes in-frame clones alone and lacks a portion of them. This table holds around 2,500 clones, 82% found once. Input material: normal tissue next to the tumor. The TCR sequence derives from a woman aged 50 to 60 with small cell lung cancer. The gene calls are TRBV27 and TRBJ1-2, with TRBD1 matching over 9 bases. Written as DNA, the CDR3 is TGTGCCAGCAGTCCAGGGACAGGGTATTATGGCTACACCTTC. The encoded protein is CASSPGTGYYGYTF.